This T cell receptor (beta chain) was sequenced for a study of graft-versus-host responses after intestinal transplantation. For the study at large: Following induction with anti-thymocyte globulin, all recipients were given tacrolimus and steroids for three to four years. Overall study findings and caveats: Detection of GvH clones occurred in recipient marrow, and some had their first appearance in ileum or blood.

The table came from immunoSEQ multiplex PCR; TCRdb's copy has only in-frame clones and leaves some out. The data show over 85,000 clones, with roughly 91% seen just once and less than 0.6% held by the top ten. Points on this clone: Its antigen is currently unknown.

This TCR was recovered from a human donor who received an intestinal transplant. The input for sequencing was unstimulated CD8+ T cells sorted from spleen or lymph node cells, taken before intestinal transplant.

CDR3 bases: TGCGCCAGCAGCCTACTGACAGGGAGGCAAGAGACCCAGTACTTC. This translates into CASSLLTGRQETQYF. This chain connects TRBV5-1 to TRBJ2-5; D is possibly TRBD1 (7 bases). This CDR3 has 15 residues. CDR1 and CDR2 (germline): SGHRS, YFSETQ. Trimming left V 4 bases short and J 2 bases short, with 15 bases between.